The rows below give T cell receptor beta chains drawn from one sample of a study of T cell repertoires and HLA-DP antigens. No antigen has been assigned to these receptors. Some clones are missing from TCRdb's copy, which holds only in-frame ones; the method was immunoSEQ multiplex PCR. Of tens of thousands of clones in the sample, 80% were seen once. Sequences were obtained from CD4+ T cells from PBMCs. The receptors stem from a man aged 60 to 75 in good health and CMV-seronegative. Each CDR3 is given with its conserved first and last residue. Each record gives: V gene, D gene, clone size, J gene, CDR3 length, CDR3 DNA, CDR3 protein. D genes are given only for firm matches. Rows may omit the clone size; those that give it use once, few, many or a size class.

>TRBV4-3|-|-|TRBJ2-7|13
TGCGCCAGCAGCCAAGAAAGGACGGGGGAGCAGTACTTC
CASSQERTGEQYF
>TRBV10-1|-|-|TRBJ2-7|14
TGCGCCAGCAACCTTCCGGGACTGAACTACGAGCAGTACTTC
CASNLPGLNYEQYF
>TRBV5-1|-|-|TRBJ1-2|14
TGCGCCAGCAGCTTAGGTGGGACTAACTATGGCTACACCTTC
CASSLGGTNYGYTF
>TRBV6-5|-|-|TRBJ1-2|13
TGTGCCAGCAGTTACTCGCCCAGAGAAGGCTACACCTTC
CASSYSPREGYTF
>TRBV7-6|-|-|TRBJ2-5|12
TGTGCCAGCAGCTTAATATGGGGGACCCAGTACTTC
CASSLIWGTQYF
>TRBV28|-|-|TRBJ1-2|11
TGTGCCAGCATGGCCGACTATGGCTACACCTTC
CASMADYGYTF
>TRBV4-1|-|-|TRBJ1-2|15
TGCGCCAGCAGCCGGCCAGGGTCCCCTAACTATGGCTACACCTTC
CASSRPGSPNYGYTF
>TRBV7-3|TRBD2|-|TRBJ2-5|15
TGTGCCAGCAGCCCCTCGGGGGGGGGACAAGAGACCCAGTACTTC
CASSPSGGGQETQYF
>TRBV7-2|TRBD1|-|TRBJ2-1|15
TGTGCCAGCAGCTTAATGGGACAGGGGAGCAATGAGCAGTTCTTC
CASSLMGQGSNEQFF
>TRBV10-2|TRBD1|few|TRBJ2-7|18
TGCGCCAGCAGTGGCCTTCTGGGGACAGAGGATAACCCCTACGAGCAGTACTTC
CASSGLLGTEDNPYEQYF
>TRBV6-8|-|few|TRBJ1-3|15
TGTGCCACCGTACATAATTGGACCTCTGGAAACACCATATATTTT
CATVHNWTSGNTIYF
>TRBV5-1|TRBD2|-|TRBJ2-6|18
TGCGCCAGCAGCTTGTGGGCCAGCGGGGGGCTTGGGGCCAACGTCCTGACTTTC
CASSLWASGGLGANVLTF
>TRBV19|-|-|TRBJ1-1|15
TGTGCCAGTAGTGGTGAGAGGGGGGTAGGGACTGAAGCTTTCTTT
CASSGERGVGTEAFF
>TRBV28|TRBD1|-|TRBJ1-2|14
TGTGCCAGCAAAGGACAGGGTTTAAGATATGGCTACACCTTC
CASKGQGLRYGYTF
>TRBV5-6|-|-|TRBJ2-1|15
TGTGCCAGCAGCTTAATCTTGGAGGTCGACAATGAGCAGTTCTTC
CASSLILEVDNEQFF
>TRBV5-8|-|few|TRBJ1-1|13
TGTGCCAGCAGAGCCCGGGGGCGGACTGAAGCTTTCTTT
CASRARGRTEAFF
>TRBV6-5|-|-|TRBJ2-5|14
TGTGCCAGCAGTTACGCCAACCAGAGGGAGACCCAGTACTTC
CASSYANQRETQYF
>TRBV2|-|once|TRBJ1-4|15
TGTGCCAGCACGGTCTCGGGGATGGCTAATGAAAAACTGTTTTTT
CASTVSGMANEKLFF
>TRBV19|TRBD2|-|TRBJ2-5|14
TGTGCCAGTAGTTTCGGGGGGAGGAAGGAGACCCAGTACTTC
CASSFGGRKETQYF
>TRBV5-1|-|-|TRBJ2-3|13
TGCGCCAGCAGCTTGGAAGGCACAGATACGCAGTATTTT
CASSLEGTDTQYF
>TRBV28|-|once|TRBJ1-4|15
TGTGCCAGCAGTTCCTCCTCGGCAACTAATGAAAAACTGTTTTTT
CASSSSSATNEKLFF
>TRBV18|TRBD1|-|TRBJ2-3|15
TGTGCCAGCTCACCACCCGCGACAGGGGCAGATACGCAGTATTTT
CASSPPATGADTQYF
>TRBV7-2|TRBD2|-|TRBJ2-1|16
TGTGCCAGCAGCTTGGGACCAGCGGGAAACGGCGATGAGCAGTTCTTC
CASSLGPAGNGDEQFF
>TRBV18|-|many|TRBJ1-5|16
TGTGCCAGCTCACCAAGGGCGGATAGGAGCAATCAGCCCCAGCATTTT
CASSPRADRSNQPQHF
>TRBV7-2|TRBD2|few|TRBJ2-2|15
TGTGCCAGCAAGCGACTAGCTTCGAACACCGGGGAGCTGTTTTTT
CASKRLASNTGELFF
>TRBV5-4|-|-|TRBJ2-3|15
TGTGCCAGCACCCCGGCAGGCTCGAGCACAGATACGCAGTATTTT
CASTPAGSSTDTQYF
>TRBV28|-|-|TRBJ2-5|14
TGTGCCAGCAGTTTACGAGGGGCCCCTCGGACCCAGTACTTC
CASSLRGAPRTQYF
>TRBV6-5|TRBD2|-|TRBJ2-1|13
TGTGCCAGCAGTTTTACTAGCGCCAATGAGCAGTTCTTC
CASSFTSANEQFF
>TRBV6-5|-|-|TRBJ1-2|15
TGTGCCAGCAGTAGCGACCCCGGGGCTAACTATGGCTACACCTTC
CASSSDPGANYGYTF
>TRBV5-1|-|once|TRBJ2-6|15
TGCGCCAGCAGCTTAGACGTATCTGGGGCCAACGTCCTGACTTTC
CASSLDVSGANVLTF
>TRBV7-2|-|-|TRBJ1-4|14
TGTGCCAGCAGCTTAGAGGGCCGGGCCGAAAAACTGTTTTTT
CASSLEGRAEKLFF
>TRBV7-2|-|once|TRBJ2-3|11
TGTGCCAGCAGCCCCCAAGATACGCAGTATTTT
CASSPQDTQYF
>TRBV30|-|-|TRBJ1-1|13
TGTGCCTGGAGACCCCTAAGGGACACTGAAGCTTTCTTT
CAWRPLRDTEAFF
>TRBV20-1|-|-|TRBJ2-1|11
TGCAGTGCTAGGGGTCTGGCCGAGCAGTTCTTC
CSARGLAEQFF
>TRBV6-1|TRBD1|-|TRBJ2-3|13
TGTGCCAGCAGGCGCTCAGGGGGAGATACGCAGTATTTT
CASRRSGGDTQYF
>TRBV28|TRBD2|few|TRBJ2-3|15
TGTGCCAGCAGTTTAAATAGCGGGGGGACAGATACGCAGTATTTT
CASSLNSGGTDTQYF
>TRBV7-2|TRBD2|few|TRBJ2-2|15
TGTGCCAGCAGCGCCCTGGGACTAAACACCGGGGAGCTGTTTTTT
CASSALGLNTGELFF
>TRBV6-1|-|-|TRBJ2-1|14
TGTGCCAGCAGTGAATTGTTGATATCAAATGAGCAGTTCTTC
CASSELLISNEQFF
>TRBV19|-|once|TRBJ2-6|17
TGTGCCAGTACTACCGACAGGTTCATCTCTGGGGCCAACGTCCTGACTTTC
CASTTDRFISGANVLTF
>TRBV14|-|-|TRBJ1-1|15
TGTGCCAGCAGCCACCGAAGGACAGAGAACACTGAAGCTTTCTTT
CASSHRRTENTEAFF
>TRBV5-6|-|few|TRBJ1-6|14
TGTGCCAGCAGCTTCGACGGATACTATTCACCCCTCCACTTT
CASSFDGYYSPLHF